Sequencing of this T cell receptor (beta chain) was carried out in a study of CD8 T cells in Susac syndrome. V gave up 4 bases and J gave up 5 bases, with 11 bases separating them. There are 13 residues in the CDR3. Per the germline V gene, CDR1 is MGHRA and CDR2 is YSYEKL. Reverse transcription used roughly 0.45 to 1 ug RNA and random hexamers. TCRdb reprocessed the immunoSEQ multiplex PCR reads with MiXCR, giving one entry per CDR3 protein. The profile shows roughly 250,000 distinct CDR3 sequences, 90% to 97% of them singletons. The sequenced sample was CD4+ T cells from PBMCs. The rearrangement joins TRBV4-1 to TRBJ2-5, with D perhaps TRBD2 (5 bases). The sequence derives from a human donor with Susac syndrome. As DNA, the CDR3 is TGCGCCAGCAGCCTACAACCGGGGGAGACCCAGTACTTC. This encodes CASSLQPGETQYF.